The 30 T cell receptor beta chains listed next were all sequenced from one sample in a study of OX40 agonist ivuxolimab in advanced cancers. Method: immunoSEQ multiplex PCR; TCRdb's copy keeps in-frame clones and lacks some. The table lists 30,000 to 45,000 clones, around 80% of them singletons. Sequencing was performed on CD4+ or CD8+ T cells sorted from blood, taken in a trial of the OX40 agonist ivuxolimab. The source of these receptors is an adult with an advanced solid tumor such as melanoma, head and neck, liver or kidney cancer.

This chain uses TRBV4-1 with TRBJ1-4; TRBD1 might be the D (5 bases). Deletions cut 0 bases from V and 11 bases from J, with 16 bases between. Germline V gives CDR1 MGHRA, CDR2 YSYEKL. This CDR3 is built from 15 residues. This chain's CDR3 is CASSQDFGVWGKLFF. As DNA, the CDR3 is TGCGCCAGCAGCCAAGATTTTGGAGTTTGGGGCAAACTGTTTTTT.

The chain recombines TRBV5-5 with TRBJ2-3; the match to TRBD2 covers 8 bases. Per the germline V gene, CDR1 is SGHKS and CDR2 is YYEKEE (reference sequence). The trim removed 4 bases at V and 2 bases at J, leaving 6 bases unmatched. CDR3 length: 15 residues. The CDR3: CASSQLAALTDTQYF. For the CDR3, the DNA is TGTGCCAGCAGCCAACTAGCGGCTCTCACAGATACGCAGTATTTT.

The chain carries TRBV6-5 and TRBJ1-4; D is unresolved. CDR1 and CDR2 (germline): MNHEY, SVGAGI. The CDR3 has 13 residues. V was trimmed by 0 bases and J by 8 bases, leaving 7 bases between them. The CDR3, as DNA: TGTGCCAGCAGTTACTCGACGAGGGAAAAACTGTTTTTT. As protein: CASSYSTREKLFF.

The chain recombines TRBV10-3 with TRBJ1-5; no definite D call. There are 17 residues in the CDR3. Trimming stripped 0 bases from V and 1 base from J, with 13 bases between. Germline loops: CDR1 ENHRY, CDR2 SYGVKD. Here the CDR3 reads CAISESLMGSSNQPQHF. The CDR3 DNA reads TGTGCCATCAGTGAGTCGTTAATGGGTTCGAGCAATCAGCCCCAGCATTTT.

V gene TRBV28 combines with J gene TRBJ1-4; TRBD1 matches at 12 bases. The CDR3 has 16 amino acids. J was trimmed by 8 bases and V by 2 bases; bases with no gene match: 6. The V gene's germline CDR1 is MDHEN and CDR2 SYDVKM. DNA for the CDR3: TGTGCCAGCAGTTTAGGGGGGACAGGGGGCTTGGAAAAACTGTTTTTT. Its translation is CASSLGGTGGLEKLFF.

The CDR3 nucleotides read TGTGCCAGCAGTGATCTCCAAGAGACCCAGTACTTC. Translating it yields CASSDLQETQYF. This chain uses TRBV6-1 with TRBJ2-5; no clear D gene. CDR3 size: 12 residues. From germline, CDR1 is MNHNS and CDR2 SASEGT. Trimming stripped 3 bases from V and 1 base from J, with 3 bases between.

This clone was recorded once. J is TRBJ2-5 and V is TRBV30, with 9 bases that match TRBD2. Per germline, CDR1 GTSNPN and CDR2 SVGIG (reference sequence). The trim removed 2 bases at V and 4 bases at J, leaving 8 bases unmatched. This CDR3 has 15 residues. CDR3 sequence (DNA): TGTGCCTGGAGTCTAGCAGCGGGGGGTTCAGAGACCCAGTACTTC. Translation gives CAWSLAAGGSETQYF.

The rearrangement uses TRBV10-3 and TRBJ1-5; maybe TRBD1 (5 bases). The V end lost 3 bases, the J end lost 0 bases, and 12 bases lay between the germline ends. Germline lookup yields CDR1 ENHRY and CDR2 SYGVKD. The CDR3 runs to 16 residues. CDR3 sequence: CAISDRGPNSNQPQHF. The CDR3, as DNA: TGTGCCATCAGTGACCGGGGACCCAATAGCAATCAGCCCCAGCATTTT.

CDR3 in DNA: TGTGCCAGCAGCCCACAGCCGAGCTCCTATAATTCACCCCTCCACTTT. Residues: CASSPQPSSYNSPLHF. The chain is built from TRBV11-2 and TRBJ1-6; no definite D call. In germline, CDR1 is SGHAT, CDR2 FQNNGV. The V end was cut by 5 bases, the J end by 0 bases, with 11 bases between. This CDR3 region has 16 residues.

V and J are TRBV19 and TRBJ2-2; TRBD2 matches at 15 bases. The CDR3 has 17 amino acids. Trimming at V came to 5 bases and at J to 1 base, leaving 2 bases not matched to a gene. Germline V lookup: CDR1 LNHDA, CDR2 SQIVND (reference sequence). In nucleotides, the CDR3 is TGTGCCAGTAGTGGACTAGCGGGAGGGTGGAACACCGGGGAGCTGTTTTTT. This gives the protein CASSGLAGGWNTGELFF. Full variable domain (outside the CDR3, taken from reference TRBV19 and TRBJ2-2): DGGITQSPKYLFRKEGQNVTLSCEQNLNHDAMYWYRQDPGQGLRLIYYSQIVNDFQKGDIAEGYSVSREKKESFPLTVTSAQKNPTAFYLCASSGLAGGWNTGELFFGEGSRLTVL.

This chain links TRBV15 with TRBJ2-1, with TRBD1 matching 8 bases. This CDR3 region has 16 residues. Germline loops: CDR1 LNHNV, CDR2 YYDKDF (reference sequence). Trimming took 0 bases from V and 6 from J; bases not matched to a gene: 7. In nucleotides, the CDR3 is TGTGCCACCAGCAGAGATAAGCAGGGGGCGTTCAATGAGCAGTTCTTC. It codes for CATSRDKQGAFNEQFF.

This sequence joins TRBV6-6 and TRBJ2-7; D call uncertain. In germline, CDR1 is MNHNY, CDR2 SVGAGI (reference sequence). Trimming removed 0 bases from V and 4 bases from J, with 10 bases in between. CDR3 length: 14 residues. The CDR3 DNA reads TGTGCCAGCAGTTACTCCTCCCAATTTTACGAGCAGTACTTC. Translated: CASSYSSQFYEQYF.

V usage is TRBV28 and J usage is TRBJ2-5, with 7 nucleotides matching TRBD1. CDR1 is MDHEN and CDR2 is SYDVKM in the germline V gene. The CDR3 contains 17 residues. J lost 2 bases, V lost 9 bases, and 18 bases had no gene match. The CDR3 bases are TGTGCCAGAGGAGTTGATGGACCAGGGGGTACTCAAGAGACCCAGTACTTC. This encodes CARGVDGPGGTQETQYF. Full variable domain (remainder filled in from reference TRBV28 and TRBJ2-5): DVKVTQSSRYLVKRTGEKVFLECVQDMDHENMFWYRQDPGLGLRLIYFSYDVKMKEKGDIPEGYSVSREKKERFSLILESASTNQTSMYLCARGVDGPGGTQETQYFGPGTRLLVL.

This chain uses TRBV5-1 with TRBJ2-7; no firm D call. The CDR3 has 14 residues. Germline V lookup: CDR1 SGHRS, CDR2 YFSETQ. Trimming took 2 bases from V and 7 from J, leaving 16 bases between them. CDR3 protein: CASSFGGRSREQYF. CDR3 in DNA: TGCGCCAGCAGCTTCGGCGGCCGATCTCGTGAGCAGTACTTC.

This chain uses TRBV5-1 with TRBJ2-1, with a tentative D call TRBD2 (6 bases). V was cut by 0 bases and J by 1 base, with 11 bases left in between. The CDR3 runs to 16 residues. Germline CDR1 reads SGHRS; CDR2 reads YFSETQ. This CDR3 is CASSLGGGNSYNEQFF. The CDR3 DNA sequence: TGCGCCAGCAGCTTGGGAGGAGGGAATTCCTACAATGAGCAGTTCTTC.

Only one count was recorded for this clone. This rearrangement joins TRBV4-2 to TRBJ2-5, with 11 bases identical to TRBD2. From germline, CDR1 is LGHNA and CDR2 YNFKEQ. The length of the CDR3 is 16 residues. Trimming cost V 4 bases and J 4 bases; bases outside gene matches: 8. CDR3 in amino acids: CASSPGSGRAGETQYF. CDR3 nucleotides: TGTGCCAGCAGCCCGGGTAGCGGGAGGGCAGGAGAGACCCAGTACTTC.

This chain links TRBV2 with TRBJ2-5; D call uncertain. The ends were cut back, 6 bases at V and 1 base at J, with 12 bases in the middle. Per the germline V gene, CDR1 is SNHLY and CDR2 is FYNNEI. This CDR3 contains 14 residues. CDR3 sequence: CASRAGGSQETQYF. The CDR3 DNA is TGTGCCAGCAGGGCTGGTGGCAGCCAAGAGACCCAGTACTTC.

The gene calls are TRBV29-1 and TRBJ2-5, with 8 bases lining up with TRBD2. The ends lost 5 bases at V and 4 bases at J; junction bases unmatched: 9. CDR1 SQVTM and CDR2 ANQGSEA come from the germline V gene. This CDR3 is built from 14 residues. CDR3 sequence (DNA): TGCAGCGTTCCGGTTAGCGGGATTGGAGAGACCCAGTACTTC. Translating it yields CSVPVSGIGETQYF.

The gene calls are TRBV15 and TRBJ1-5, with D unclear. The CDR3 has 13 residues. Trimming took 5 bases from V and 5 from J, leaving 10 bases between them. Germline loops: CDR1 LNHNV, CDR2 YYDKDF (reference sequence). The CDR3 loop reads CATSPQGYQPQHF. The CDR3 nucleotides read TGTGCCACCAGCCCGCAAGGGTATCAGCCCCAGCATTTT.

This clone is a singleton in its sample. The chain recombines TRBV5-4 with TRBJ2-7; D is uncertain. Trimming took off 10 bases at V and 0 bases at J, with 17 bases between the two ends. The CDR3 extends over 14 amino acids. Germline lookup yields CDR1 SGHNT and CDR2 YYREEE (reference sequence). CDR3 sequence: CASRPDLPSYEQYF. The CDR3 DNA is TGTGCCTCCCGACCTGACCTCCCCTCCTACGAGCAGTACTTC.

The chain combines TRBV14 with TRBJ2-1; 9 bases agree with TRBD2. Germline V CDR1 and CDR2: SGHDN, FVKESK. The CDR3 length is 17 residues. V lost 3 bases, J lost 8 bases, and 14 bases stayed unmatched. CDR3 protein: CASSQISGSLGIHEQFF. DNA of the CDR3: TGTGCCAGCAGCCAGATTAGCGGGAGCTTAGGAATCCATGAGCAGTTCTTC.

In DNA, the CDR3 is TGTGCCAGCAGTCCTGTGTGGGGGGCCTCCTCCTACGAGCAGTACTTC. The encoded protein is CASSPVWGASSYEQYF. The chain uses TRBV6-4 and TRBJ2-7, with D tentatively TRBD1 or TRBD2 (6 bases each). Germline loops: CDR1 MRHNA, CDR2 SNTAGT. V lost 5 bases, J lost 0 bases, and 17 bases lay in between. The CDR3 loop spans 16 amino acids.

CDR3 protein: CASSLRLVRDETQYF. CDR3 nucleotide sequence: TGTGCCAGCAGCCTAAGGCTAGTTCGAGACGAGACCCAGTACTTC. The V and J genes are TRBV11-2 and TRBJ2-5, with no clear D. The CDR3 length is 15 residues. With 5 bases removed from V and 5 bases from J, the gap between germline ends came to 18 bases. Looked up from germline, CDR1 is SGHAT and CDR2 is FQNNGV.

The chain combines TRBV15 with TRBJ2-3; D gene ambiguous. Trimming shortened V by 0 bases and J by 5 bases, and 15 bases separated the two germline ends. Germline CDR1 is LNHNV and CDR2 is YYDKDF (reference sequence). This CDR3 comprises 16 residues. The CDR3 loop is CATSREMRLTGDTQYF. CDR3 DNA: TGTGCCACCAGCAGAGAAATGAGGCTGACCGGAGATACGCAGTATTTT.

This clone appeared once. The gene calls are TRBV7-8 and TRBJ2-7, with D unresolved. Trimming took 2 bases from V and 2 from J, leaving 10 bases between them. The germline V gene encodes CDR1 SGHVS and CDR2 FQNEAQ. The CDR3 runs to 14 residues. This chain's CDR3 is CASSLLQTTYEQYF. The CDR3 DNA follows: TGTGCCAGCAGCTTATTGCAGACCACCTACGAGCAGTACTTC.

A single count supports this clone. The chain employs TRBV28 and TRBJ1-3; D gene unclear. Germline CDR1 reads MDHEN; CDR2 reads SYDVKM. V was pared by 7 bases and J by 5 bases, with 12 bases between. This CDR3 is 13 amino acids long. For the CDR3, the DNA is TGTGCCAGCATACCTTCAACTCGAAACACCATATATTTT. Its protein is CASIPSTRNTIYF.

V usage is TRBV18 and J usage is TRBJ2-2; the D is unclear. Germline V gene sequence: CDR1 KGHSH, CDR2 LQKENI. Between the trimmed V and J ends, which lost 6 bases and 2 bases, there was a span of 13 bases. The CDR3 runs to 15 residues. As DNA, the CDR3 is TGTGCCAGCTCCAAGCCGTCGACTAACACCGGGGAGCTGTTTTTT. This sequence encodes CASSKPSTNTGELFF.

The chain has TRBV5-1 and TRBJ2-3; D might be TRBD1 or TRBD2, each matching 5 bases. The CDR3 is 16 residues long. The germline CDR1 and CDR2 sequences are SGHRS and YFSETQ. Trimming cost V 4 bases and J 2 bases, with 17 bases left between them. The CDR3, as DNA: TGCGCCAGCAGCAGCCTAGCTTCGGGGCTCACAGATACGCAGTATTTT. Translation gives CASSSLASGLTDTQYF.

This clone was counted a single time. The chain employs TRBV30 and TRBJ1-2; unclear D gene. Germline CDR1 reads GTSNPN; CDR2 reads SVGIG (reference sequence). The CDR3 runs to 13 residues. V was pared by 4 bases and J by 4 bases, with 13 bases between. In DNA form, the CDR3 reads TGTGCCTGGACCCCTCACCGAGGCTATGGCTACACCTTC. Protein product: CAWTPHRGYGYTF.

The chain joins TRBV15 to TRBJ1-5; D might be TRBD1 (5 bases). This CDR3 region has 14 residues. The germline CDR1 and CDR2 sequences are LNHNV and YYDKDF (reference sequence). Trimming removed 1 base from V and 4 bases from J, with 8 bases in between. The CDR3 region has the DNA TGTGCCACCAGCAGAGCACAGGCTAATCAGCCCCAGCATTTT. This gives the protein CATSRAQANQPQHF.